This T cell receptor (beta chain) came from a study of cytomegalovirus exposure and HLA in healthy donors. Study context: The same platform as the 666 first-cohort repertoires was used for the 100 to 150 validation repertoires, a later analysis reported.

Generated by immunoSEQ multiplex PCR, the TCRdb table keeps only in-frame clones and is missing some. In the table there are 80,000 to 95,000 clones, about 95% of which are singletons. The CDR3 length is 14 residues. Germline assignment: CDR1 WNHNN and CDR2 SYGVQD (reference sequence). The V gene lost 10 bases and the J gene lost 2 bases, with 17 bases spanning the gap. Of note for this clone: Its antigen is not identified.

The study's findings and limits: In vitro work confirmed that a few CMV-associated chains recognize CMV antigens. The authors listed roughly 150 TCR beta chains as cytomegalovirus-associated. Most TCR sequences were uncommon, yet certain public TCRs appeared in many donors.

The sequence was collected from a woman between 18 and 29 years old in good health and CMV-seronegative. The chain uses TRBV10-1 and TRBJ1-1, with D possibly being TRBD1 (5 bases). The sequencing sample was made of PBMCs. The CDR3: CANVYLDRNTEAFF. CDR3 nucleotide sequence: TGCGCCAACGTATACCTAGACAGAAACACTGAAGCTTTCTTT.